This T cell receptor beta chain was recorded in a study of blood T cell repertoires in COVID-19. Study-level background: The United States, Italy and Spain supplied acute and convalescent COVID-19 samples. The cDNA or gDNA used as material had been derived from T cells, B-cell-depleted T cells, or PBMCs.

As originally analysed: Amplification with reference gene primers provided the estimates of nucleated cell counts. TCRdb keeps only in-frame clones here, not all; method: immunoSEQ multiplex PCR. That table is the source of V, J and clone size, and D and trimming were worked out from the DNA. The sample contains 250,000 to 350,000 clones, around 85% of which appear only once. The germline V gene has CDR1 SGHKS and CDR2 YYEKEE (reference sequence). V lost 0 bases to trimming and J lost 3 bases, with 13 bases between them. The CDR3 has 15 amino acids. Seattle cases were enrolled at active infection and followed longitudinally.

The chain links TRBV5-5 to TRBJ2-7, with a tentative D call TRBD2 (5 bases). The clonotype originates from a human donor with COVID-19, enrolled during active disease. The donor label of this sample is uncertain. The sequenced sample was peripheral blood. In DNA, the CDR3 is TGTGCCAGCAGCTTGGCCGGTGAGGGTTTCTACGAGCAGTACTTC. Protein sequence: CASSLAGEGFYEQYF. Filled out from reference TRBV5-5 and TRBJ2-7, the complete variable domain reads DAGVTQSPTHLIKTRGQQVTLRCSPISGHKSVSWYQQVLGQGPQFIFQYYEKEERGRGNFPDRFSARQFPNYSSELNVNALLLGDSALYLCASSLAGEGFYEQYFGPGTRLTVT.